This record concerns one T cell receptor beta chain sequence. Its target is unknown. This record comes from a study of T cells after yellow fever vaccination. Across the study: Any fraction with a low cell number was prepared using SMART-Seq v4 Ultra Low Input. Findings and caveats of the study: It was a weaker secondary response, yet one that peaked faster, at day 5 versus 15.

As TCR cDNA was made by 5'RACE template switching, a universal primer site and UMIs were added. TCRdb redid the calling of the 5' RACE reads with MiXCR, one entry per CDR3 protein. The sample gives under 600,000 distinct CDR3 sequences, roughly a fifth of which show up once; roughly a sixth is in the top ten. CDR3 size: 15 residues. The trim removed 4 bases at V and 9 bases at J, leaving 6 bases unmatched. The V gene's germline CDR1 is MNHEY and CDR2 SVGAGI. This sequence was found in a man aged 18 to 35 who received the YFV17D yellow fever vaccine. The rearrangement uses TRBV6-5 and TRBJ1-6; 10 bases agree with TRBD1. Specimen: PBMCs, collected approximately 22 days after the first yellow fever vaccination. The CDR3 DNA sequence: TGTGCCAGCAGTTTCGACAGGGGGCTAGGTTCACCCCTCCACTTT. Its translation is CASSFDRGLGSPLHF.